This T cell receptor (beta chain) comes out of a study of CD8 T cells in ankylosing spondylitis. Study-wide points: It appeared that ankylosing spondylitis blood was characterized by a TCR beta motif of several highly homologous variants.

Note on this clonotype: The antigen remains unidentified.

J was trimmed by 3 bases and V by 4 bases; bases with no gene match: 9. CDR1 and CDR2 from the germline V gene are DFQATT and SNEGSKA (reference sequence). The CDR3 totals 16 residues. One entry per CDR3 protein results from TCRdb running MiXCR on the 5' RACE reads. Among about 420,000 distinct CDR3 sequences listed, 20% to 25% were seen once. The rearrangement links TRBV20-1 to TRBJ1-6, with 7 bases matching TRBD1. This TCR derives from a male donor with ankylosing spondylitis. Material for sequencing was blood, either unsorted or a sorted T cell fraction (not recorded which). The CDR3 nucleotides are TGCAGTGCTACGGGACAGTCACACAACTATAATTCACCCCTCCACTTT. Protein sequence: CSATGQSHNYNSPLHF.